This T cell receptor beta chain came from a study of T cells in Graves' hyperthyroidism and ophthalmopathy (dated by TCRdb to about 2019). Background on the whole study: Peripheral blood samples were taken at initial diagnosis, before any treatment was given. To identify distinguishing TCR V-J signatures, a discovery cohort of some 99 patients was used, comprising under 45 with Graves' ophthalmopathy and around 57 with stable Graves' hyperthyroidism. Prospective prediction of ophthalmopathy was tested in an independent validation cohort consisting of 18 to 20 hyperthyroidism patients and approximately 16 patients who later progressed to ophthalmopathy. The paper describes TCR Vbeta CDR3 sequencing of 120 to 150 peripheral blood samples, made up of 43 ophthalmopathy patients, around 73 hyperthyroidism patients and about 17 progressor patients. Thyroid tissue and blood T-cell repertoires from more than 5 Graves' hyperthyroidism patients were also compared in the study. After blood sampling, hyperthyroidism patients were treated with methimazole at a starting dose of 30 mg daily, and ophthalmopathy patients were treated with high-dose intravenous methylprednisolone. The 95 to 100 discovery patients were randomly split 7:3 into training and test sets.

A patient counted as having stable Graves' hyperthyroidism if no progression to ophthalmopathy occurred over 18 months of follow-up. Hyperthyroidism patients were aged 18 to 65 years and newly diagnosed, with disease duration of less than 2 months. The study excluded patients with uncontrolled infections, other autoimmune diseases, pregnancy or lactation. Diagnoses were established on the basis of clinical symptoms, serum thyroxine and TRAb, thyroid ultrasound, and orbital computed tomography. Ficoll-Paque density gradient centrifugation was used to isolate PBMCs from around 10 ml of fresh peripheral blood. Total RNA was extracted using Trizol reagent, and RNA quality was assessed on an Agilent 2100 Bioanalyzer. Results and caveats for the whole study, not just this receptor: A 13 V-J signature model separated ophthalmopathy from stable hyperthyroidism, with 87.88% sensitivity and around 84% specificity in cross-validation and 80%/75% in testing. Blood samples also contained most of the expanded thyroid clonotypes (frequency above 0.001), which suggests that blood repertoires may reflect thyroid immune responses. Sample size was not statistically predetermined, and blinding of investigators to group allocation was not performed. In validation, the model predicted progression to ophthalmopathy with around 71% sensitivity and roughly 75% specificity, a median of around 6.6 months before onset.

Amplification of TCR beta CDR3 regions was carried out from RNA transcripts. The TCR CDR3 was subjected to a first round of RT-PCR using the HTBI primer set and the Qiagen OneStep RT-PCR kit. A second multiplex PCR round built the libraries, followed by size selection and purification. The libraries were sequenced on an Illumina HiSeq2000 using paired-end 100 bp reads. The source study handled its data this way. SOAPnuke was used to process the raw data, removing reads that contained adapters or uncalled bases, had a mean Phred below 15, or lacked an exact match to the constant primer or identifier. COPE v1.2.5 was used to merge high-quality paired reads, and clonotypes were defined as unique nucleotide sequences. MiTCR v1.1 was used to align clonotypes to the IMGT TRBV, TRBD and TRBJ reference segments. The analysis was restricted to V-J combinations with a frequency above 0.0001, which together covered approximately 99% of the repertoires. The TCS score was defined as the ratio of F50 (clonal expansion) to E x V (chaos), calculated using BLOSUM62-based TCRdist between CDR3 peptides within each V-J. Welch's t-statistics and random forest reduced around 510 V-J features to 10 to 15, which were used in a naive Bayes classifier (R e1071). Clones were called with MiXCR by TCRdb after fastp trimmed the public reads at Q25, and only in-frame beta chains were retained. Identical CDR3 protein sequences are pooled into one entry, listed with their most common genes and DNA. The V and J calls were determined by TCRdb, not by the authors. This sample lists 550,000 to 800,000 distinct CDR3 sequences; roughly 17% were detected once. 15% of the sample is in the top ten clones.

This clonotype was counted at least ten times. This receptor's antigen is unknown. Base qualities are not provided; no much larger clone lies one nucleotide away. A distance of 13 bases separates the germline ends of V and J, which lose 1 base and 4 bases respectively. Sequences DFQATT (CDR1) and SNEGSKA (CDR2) are obtained from the germline V gene (reference sequence). Inclusive of the bounding cysteine and phenylalanine, the CDR3 is 14 residues long. Just the 42-base CDR3 DNA is kept, in frame starting at base 1. The rearranged segments are TRBV20-1 and TRBJ1-2; D gene: possibly TRBD1, on 5 matching bases. The clonotype originates from a man in his forties or fifties with Graves' hyperthyroidism. Specimen: blood. At the DNA level, the sequence is TGCAGTGCTAGAGTTACAGGTCCGAGCTATGGCTACACCTTC. This sequence encodes CSARVTGPSYGYTF.